The 10 T cell receptor beta chains presented below share a single source sample, sequenced in a study of cytomegalovirus exposure and HLA in healthy donors (dated by TCRdb to 2016 to 2017). The library was prepared using the immunoSEQ multiplex PCR assay. The multiplex PCR relied on a mix of 60 forward primers for TCR Vbeta segments and 13 reverse primers for TCR Jbeta segments. TCRdb took this table from immuneACCESS and kept in-frame rearrangements with V and J called. Such tables lack part of the clones; where checked against another copy, unresolved V genes explain under half of the gap, and the rest is unexplained. Recorded for this sample are about 87,000 clones; roughly 72% of them occurred a single time. The top ten clonotypes cover approximately 20% of the sample. The sequenced sample was PBMCs. Source of these receptors: a man aged 30 to 45 in good health and CMV-seropositive.

The chain links TRBV18 to TRBJ2-3; 8 nucleotides match TRBD2. The CDR3 contains 14 residues. J was trimmed by 5 bases and V by 10 bases; bases with no gene match: 11. CDR1 and CDR2 (germline): KGHSH, LQKENI. As DNA, the CDR3 is TGTGCCACCCGGGAGGGGGTTGGCGAAGATACGCAGTATTTT. The encoded protein is CATREGVGEDTQYF. Full variable domain (rest looked up from reference TRBV18 and TRBJ2-3): NAGVMQNPRHLVRRRGQEARLRCSPMKGHSHVYWYRQLPEEGLKFMVYLQKENIIDESGMPKERFSAEFPKEGPSILRIQQVVRGDSAAYFCATREGVGEDTQYFGPGTRLTVL.

This clone was counted only a few times. V and J are TRBV19 and TRBJ2-5; 9 bases match TRBD2. This CDR3 comprises 15 residues. Germline trimming cut 4 bases from V and 3 bases from J; bases unmatched to any gene: 6. CDR1 and CDR2 (germline): LNHDA, SQIVND (reference sequence). The CDR3 region is CASSTSGGREETQYF. The CDR3 bases are TGTGCCAGTAGTACCAGCGGGGGGCGAGAAGAGACCCAGTACTTC.

The gene calls are TRBV5-6 and TRBJ2-7; D might be TRBD2 (6 bases). Trimming cost V 4 bases and J 5 bases, with 19 bases left between them. This CDR3 has 15 residues. Looked up from germline, CDR1 is SGHDT and CDR2 is YYEEEE. CDR3 bases: TGTGCCAGCAGCCGTGAACTGCTACGGGGGAACGAGCAGTACTTC. As protein: CASSRELLRGNEQYF.

The V call is TRBV25-1, the J call TRBJ1-1, with D possibly TRBD1 on 6 matching bases. The germline V gene encodes CDR1 MGHDK and CDR2 SYGVNS. CDR3 length equals 17 residues. The ends were cut back, 4 bases at V and 0 bases at J, with 18 bases in the middle. The CDR3 coding sequence is TGTGCCAGCAGTGCAAGACCAAGGACAGAGATGAACACTGAAGCTTTCTTT. Protein: CASSARPRTEMNTEAFF.

The chain joins TRBV5-1 to TRBJ2-3; D unclear. V lost 4 bases to trimming and J lost 2 bases, with 11 bases between them. The length of the CDR3 is 14 residues. The germline V gene encodes CDR1 SGHRS and CDR2 YFSETQ. This CDR3 reads CASSRATPTDTQYF. CDR3 nucleotide sequence: TGCGCCAGCAGCAGAGCGACGCCCACAGATACGCAGTATTTT.

J is TRBJ2-1 and V is TRBV29-1; a weak D match, TRBD1 (5 bases). V was trimmed by 2 bases and J by 4 bases, leaving 9 bases between them. This CDR3 spans 13 amino acids. Germline CDR1 and CDR2: SQVTM and ANQGSEA. The chain's CDR3 is CSVEKGNYNEQFF. The CDR3 coding sequence is TGCAGCGTTGAAAAGGGGAATTACAATGAGCAGTTCTTC.

Concerning this clone: This sample also contains other DNA sequences that code for the same CDR3. The J gene is TRBJ1-3, the V gene TRBV30; D is unresolved. CDR1 and CDR2 from the germline V gene are GTSNPN and SVGIG (reference sequence). The CDR3 totals 14 residues. Trimming removed 6 bases from V and 0 bases from J, with 12 bases in between. This CDR3 is CACGSTFSGNTIYF. Here the CDR3 DNA reads TGTGCCTGTGGTTCTACCTTCTCTGGAAACACCATATATTTT. The full variable domain, rest sourced from reference TRBV30 and TRBJ1-3, is SQTIHQWPATLVQPVGSPLSLECTVEGTSNPNLYWYRQAAGRGLQLLFYSVGIGQISSEVPQNLSASRPQDRQFILSSKKLLLSDSGFYLCACGSTFSGNTIYFGEGSWLTVV.

There are a few counts of this clone. Distinct nucleotide sequences in the sample also encode this CDR3. The chain links TRBV9 to TRBJ2-3; TRBD2 is a possible D gene (5 bases). The ends were cut back, 0 bases at V and 0 bases at J, with 5 bases in the middle. Germline V CDR1 and CDR2: SGDLS, YYNGEE. This CDR3 has 14 amino acids. This CDR3 is CASSVAGSTDTQYF. CDR3 bases: TGTGCCAGCAGCGTAGCGGGGAGCACAGATACGCAGTATTTT. The full variable domain, completed using reference TRBV9 and TRBJ2-3, is DSGVTQTPKHLITATGQRVTLRCSPRSGDLSVYWYQQSLDQGLQFLIQYYNGEERAKGNILERFSAQQFPDLHSELNLSSLELGDSALYFCASSVAGSTDTQYFGPGTRLTVL.

The chain carries TRBV18 and TRBJ1-5; 9 bases map to TRBD1. V lost 3 bases and J lost 4; bases outside the gene matches: 4. The CDR3 contains 15 residues. The V gene's germline CDR1 is KGHSH and CDR2 LQKENI. CDR3 in amino acids: CASSPGTGSNQPQHF. The CDR3 nucleotides read TGTGCCAGCTCACCCGGGACAGGGAGTAATCAGCCCCAGCATTTT.

This clone was seen a handful of times. The chain couples TRBV28 to TRBJ2-7; no definite D call. CDR1 and CDR2 from the germline V gene are MDHEN and SYDVKM. The CDR3 covers 15 residues. Trimming cost V 6 bases and J 0 bases, with 15 bases left between them. DNA for the CDR3: TGTGCCAGCAGCCCAGCGTTTAGGAGCTCCTACGAGCAGTACTTC. Translation gives CASSPAFRSSYEQYF.